These 17 T cell receptor beta chains were sequenced from one sample in a study of cytomegalovirus exposure and HLA in healthy donors. The PCR employed 60 Vbeta primers together with 13 Jbeta primers. Measured with immunoSEQ multiplex PCR; TCRdb has only the in-frame clones, and not every one. The sample contains 100,000 or so clones, 83% of which appear only once. The sequenced material came from PBMCs. Receptors were obtained from a man aged 18 to 30 in good health and CMV-seronegative.

This sequence joins TRBV6-6 and TRBJ1-1; the match to TRBD1 covers 8 bases. CDR3 length equals 16 residues. Trimming removed 0 bases from V and 7 bases from J; junction bases left unmatched: 10. CDR1 MNHNY and CDR2 SVGAGI come from the germline V gene (reference sequence). CDR3 residues: CASSYSIPGGRDEAFF. The CDR3 DNA is TGTGCCAGCAGTTACTCGATCCCAGGGGGCCGTGATGAAGCTTTCTTT.

V usage is TRBV11-3 and J usage is TRBJ2-2; 11 nucleotides agree with TRBD2. The CDR3 runs to 18 residues. V dropped 0 bases and J dropped 7; count of bases not matched to a gene: 10. In germline, CDR1 is SGHNT, CDR2 YENEEA. CDR3 in amino acids: CASSLDHASGRYGGELFF. The CDR3 DNA follows: TGTGCCAGCAGCTTAGATCATGCTAGCGGGAGGTATGGCGGGGAGCTGTTTTTT.

The CDR3 nucleotides read TGTGCCAGTAGTGCCCTAGGACAGGGTCCGCACGGCTACACCTTC. This encodes CASSALGQGPHGYTF. The chain recombines TRBV19 with TRBJ1-2; TRBD1 aligns across 8 bases. The trim removed 5 bases at V and 8 bases at J, leaving 13 bases unmatched. There are 15 residues in the CDR3. Germline V CDR1 and CDR2: LNHDA, SQIVND (reference sequence).

V usage is TRBV28 and J usage is TRBJ1-2, with D maybe TRBD1 (5 bases). The V gene's germline CDR1 is MDHEN and CDR2 SYDVKM. The CDR3 is 15 residues long. Trimming stripped 8 bases from V and 6 bases from J, with 22 bases between. The CDR3 region has the DNA TGTGCCAGCCTCACAGGTGCCACACTTCCAAATGGCTACACCTTC. The encoded protein is CASLTGATLPNGYTF.

Here the CDR3 reads CASRSGQGETQYF. The CDR3 DNA is TGTGCCAGTAGATCGGGACAGGGAGAGACCCAGTACTTC. The chain uses TRBV19 and TRBJ2-5, with 9 positions matching TRBD1. The CDR3 is 13 residues long. Per germline, CDR1 LNHDA and CDR2 SQIVND (reference sequence). The V segment lost 6 bases and the J segment 4 bases; nucleotides outside the gene matches: 3.

This clone showed up just a few times. The chain couples TRBV4-3 to TRBJ1-1; a possible D gene is TRBD1 (6 bases). Trimming left V 0 bases short and J 6 bases short, with 11 bases between. The CDR3 covers 14 residues. The germline V gene encodes CDR1 LGHNA and CDR2 YSLEER. In DNA form, the CDR3 reads TGCGCCAGCAGCCAAGACATAGGGGGGGCTGAAGCTTTCTTT. This encodes CASSQDIGGAEAFF.

This chain joins TRBV5-4 and TRBJ1-4, with a weak D call TRBD1 (5 bases). CDR1 is SGHNT, CDR2 YYREEE, per germline (reference sequence). The germline V and J ends were trimmed by 10 bases and 4 bases, with 14 bases remaining between them. This CDR3 contains 13 residues. The CDR3 DNA reads as TGTGCCGGAATGAGCCAGGGTAATGAAAAACTGTTTTTT. It specifies CAGMSQGNEKLFF.

As DNA, the CDR3 is TGTGCCACCTCGTTCGACTTAGAAGAGACCCAGTACTTC. This encodes CATSFDLEETQYF. The chain couples TRBV19 to TRBJ2-5; D is ambiguous. Germline CDR1 is LNHDA and CDR2 is SQIVND (reference sequence). V was shortened by 10 bases and J by 3 bases, with 15 bases between the two germline ends. This CDR3 has 13 amino acids.

The V call is TRBV28, the J call TRBJ2-5; 14 bases agree with TRBD2. In germline, CDR1 is MDHEN, CDR2 SYDVKM. The CDR3 sequence is 16 residues long. The ends lost 6 bases at V and 2 bases at J; junction bases unmatched: 5. The CDR3 nucleotides read TGTGCCAGCAGCCGCGGGACTAGCGGGAGTCAAGAGACCCAGTACTTC. Its protein is CASSRGTSGSQETQYF.

The V gene is TRBV15, the J gene TRBJ1-4; 7 bases agree with TRBD1. The CDR3 consists of 14 residues. CDR1 is LNHNV, CDR2 YYDKDF, per germline (reference sequence). J lost 7 bases, V lost 4 bases, and 6 bases had no gene match. This CDR3 is CATSKEGAGEKLFF. For the CDR3, the DNA is TGTGCCACCAGCAAAGAGGGGGCGGGTGAAAAACTGTTTTTT.

The genes are TRBV9 and TRBJ2-6, with 7 bases matching TRBD1. CDR3 size: 16 residues. Germline lookup yields CDR1 SGDLS and CDR2 YYNGEE. With V trimmed by 6 bases and J by 0 bases, 6 bases remained unmatched. Here the CDR3 DNA reads TGTGCCAGCACTGACAGGGTCGACTCTGGGGCCAACGTCCTGACTTTC. As protein: CASTDRVDSGANVLTF.

V is TRBV10-3 and J is TRBJ1-1, with D possibly TRBD1 on 5 matching bases. Germline V gene sequence: CDR1 ENHRY, CDR2 SYGVKD. V lost 6 bases and J lost 0, with 11 bases in between. This CDR3 spans 14 amino acids. The CDR3 loop reads CAIREGVMNTEAFF. The CDR3 DNA is TGTGCCATCAGGGAAGGGGTGATGAACACTGAAGCTTTCTTT.

The chain uses TRBV11-2 and TRBJ1-4, with D perhaps TRBD1 (6 bases). V was cut by 4 bases and J by 8 bases, with 14 bases left in between. Germline V gene data show CDR1 as SGHAT and CDR2 as FQNNGV. The CDR3 has 14 residues. CDR3 sequence reads: CASSSGGGDEKLFF. The CDR3 nucleotides read TGTGCCAGCAGCTCAGGAGGGGGGGACGAAAAACTGTTTTTT.

CDR3: CASSLERSLLEQYF. Written as DNA, the CDR3 is TGTGCCAGCAGCTTGGAACGGTCTTTGTTGGAGCAGTACTTC. The chain is built from TRBV5-4 and TRBJ2-7; D not certain. The CDR3 covers 14 residues. The germline CDR1 and CDR2 sequences are SGHNT and YYREEE (reference sequence). Trimming took off 0 bases at V and 7 bases at J, with 14 bases between the two ends.

V usage is TRBV29-1 and J usage is TRBJ2-5; TRBD2 matches at 10 bases. Trimming cost V 0 bases and J 2 bases; bases outside gene matches: 6. Germline CDR1 and CDR2: SQVTM and ANQGSEA. The CDR3 totals 16 residues. The CDR3 reads CSVEDHLAGAQETQYF. The CDR3 DNA follows: TGCAGCGTTGAAGATCATCTAGCGGGGGCACAAGAGACCCAGTACTTC.

A few counts support this clone. V and J are TRBV4-3 and TRBJ2-1; D ambiguous. CDR3 length: 14 amino acids. Trimming left V 4 bases short and J 0 bases short, with 7 bases between. CDR1 and CDR2 (germline): LGHNA, YSLEER. The CDR3 loop is CASSLRSSYNEQFF. CDR3 sequence (DNA): TGCGCCAGCAGCCTAAGGAGCTCCTACAATGAGCAGTTCTTC.

The rearrangement uses TRBV6-6 and TRBJ2-3; possible D gene TRBD2, 6 bases. Germline CDR1 is MNHNY and CDR2 is SVGAGI (reference sequence). The CDR3 sequence is 15 residues long. Deletions cut 0 bases from V and 2 bases from J, with 9 bases between. The CDR3 DNA sequence: TGTGCCAGCAGTTACTCGGGGGGTTCCACAGATACGCAGTATTTT. The encoded protein is CASSYSGGSTDTQYF.